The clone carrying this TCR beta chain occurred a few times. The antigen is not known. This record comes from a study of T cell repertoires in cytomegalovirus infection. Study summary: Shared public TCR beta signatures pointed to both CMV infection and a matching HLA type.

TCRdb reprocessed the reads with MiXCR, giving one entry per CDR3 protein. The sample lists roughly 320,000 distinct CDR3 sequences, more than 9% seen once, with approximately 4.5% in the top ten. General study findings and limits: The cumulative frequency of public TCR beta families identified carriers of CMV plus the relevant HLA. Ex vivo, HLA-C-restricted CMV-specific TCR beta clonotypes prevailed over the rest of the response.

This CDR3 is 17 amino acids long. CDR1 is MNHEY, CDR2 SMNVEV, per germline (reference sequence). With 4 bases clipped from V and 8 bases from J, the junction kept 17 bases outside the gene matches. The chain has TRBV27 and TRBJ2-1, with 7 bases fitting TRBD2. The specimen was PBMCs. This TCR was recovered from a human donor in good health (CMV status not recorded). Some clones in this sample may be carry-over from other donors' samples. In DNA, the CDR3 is TGTGCCAGCAGTTCCTTGCAGCGGGAACGTCGTGTCGATGAGCAGTTCTTC. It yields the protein CASSSLQRERRVDEQFF.